These 22 T cell receptor beta chains share one sample of origin, sequenced in a study of blood T cell repertoires in COVID-19. Sequenced by immunoSEQ multiplex PCR; TCRdb stores in-frame clones only, minus some. The repertoire consists of 200,000 to 300,000 clones, with over 80% occurring once and the leading ten covering over 3.5%. The sample was peripheral blood. These TCRs come from a woman between 40 and 55 years old with acute or convalescent COVID-19.

This clone was found once. The chain is built from TRBV12-3 or TRBV12-4 and TRBJ2-6, with D unresolved. This CDR3 is built from 12 residues. V lost 5 bases and J lost 4, with 3 bases in between. CDR3 in amino acids: CASSPGANVLTF. For the CDR3, the DNA is TGTGCCAGCAGTCCAGGGGCCAACGTCCTGACTTTC.

This chain connects TRBV12-3 or TRBV12-4 to TRBJ1-1; unclear D gene. CDR3 length: 12 residues. V shed 1 base and J shed 11 bases, with 11 bases lying between them. The chain's CDR3 is CASSLVRGMAFF. DNA of the CDR3: TGTGCCAGCAGTTTAGTCCGGGGAATGGCTTTCTTT.

This sequence joins TRBV5-6 and TRBJ2-3; 8 nucleotides line up with TRBD1. After removal of 2 bases from V and 5 bases from J, the junction contained 10 bases not matched to a gene. Germline V gene lookup returns CDR1 SGHDT and CDR2 YYEEEE. This CDR3 comprises 16 residues. CDR3 amino acids: CASSFSVGTGIDTQYF. As DNA, the CDR3 is TGTGCCAGCAGCTTCAGTGTCGGGACAGGAATAGATACGCAGTATTTT.

This clone was recorded a few times. This sequence joins TRBV19 and TRBJ2-7; maybe TRBD1 (5 bases). V was pared by 5 bases and J by 7 bases, with 12 bases between. The CDR3 runs 12 residues. CDR1 and CDR2 from the germline V gene are LNHDA and SQIVND (reference sequence). The CDR3 DNA is TGTGCCAGTAGTTCCAGACAGCCTGAGCAGTACGTC. Its protein product is CASSSRQPEQYV.

The V and J genes are TRBV25-1 and TRBJ1-5, with TRBD1 matching over 8 bases. The germline V gene has CDR1 MGHDK and CDR2 SYGVNS. The CDR3 has 13 residues. J gave up 4 bases and V 6 bases, and 2 bases lay outside the gene matches. CDR3 residues: CASRDRENQPQHF. The CDR3 DNA reads TGTGCCAGCAGGGACAGGGAGAATCAGCCCCAGCATTTT.

The CDR3 here is CASSLGTGYGYTF. DNA of the CDR3: TGTGCCAGTAGCCTAGGGACAGGTTATGGCTACACCTTC. The gene calls are TRBV19 and TRBJ1-2; 8 bases map to TRBD1. The CDR3 is 13 amino acids. The junction had 5 bases not matched to a gene; V was cut back by 6 bases and J by 5 bases. The germline V gene encodes CDR1 LNHDA and CDR2 SQIVND (reference sequence).

This clone was seen a handful of times. The genes are TRBV6-4 and TRBJ1-5, with D possibly matching TRBD1 (5 bases). The V and J ends lost 3 bases and 1 base respectively, with 7 bases between them. The CDR3 has 14 residues. CDR1 is MRHNA, CDR2 SNTAGT, per germline. CDR3 nucleotide sequence: TGTGCCAGCAGTGAGGGGGGAAGCAATCAGCCCCAGCATTTT. Translation gives CASSEGGSNQPQHF.

This clone showed up just once. CDR3 protein: CASSLASTSGGWSV. Written as DNA, the CDR3 is TGTGCCAGCAGCTTAGCTTCAACTAGCGGGGGCTGGAGTGTC. V gene TRBV7-2 combines with J gene TRBJ2-7, with 11 positions matching TRBD2. CDR1 SGHTA and CDR2 FQGNSA come from the germline V gene. The CDR3 has 14 amino acids.

This chain uses TRBV5-4 with TRBJ1-1; D is ambiguous. Trimming took 7 bases from V and 4 from J, leaving 11 bases between them. The CDR3 spans 12 residues. CDR1 and CDR2 (germline): SGHNT, YYREEE (reference sequence). CDR3 sequence: CASATGSTEAFF. CDR3 coding DNA: TGTGCCAGCGCTACCGGGTCCACTGAAGCTTTCTTT.

The J gene is TRBJ1-2, the V gene TRBV2; 7 bases map to TRBD1. V shed 5 bases and J 7 bases; nucleotides not matched to a gene: 19. Per germline, CDR1 SNHLY and CDR2 FYNNEI. CDR3 size: 17 residues. This chain's CDR3 is CASSPDRAYFDVGGYTF. The CDR3 DNA follows: TGTGCCAGCAGTCCCGACAGGGCCTATTTTGACGTAGGTGGCTACACCTTC. Together with reference TRBV2 and TRBJ1-2, the CDR3 gives the full variable domain: EPEVTQTPSHQVTQMGQEVILRCVPISNHLYFYWYRQILGQKVEFLVSFYNNEISEKSEIFDDQFSVERPDGSNFTLKIRSTKLEDSAMYFCASSPDRAYFDVGGYTFGSGTRLTVV.

The chain recombines TRBV6-5 with TRBJ2-7; 8 nucleotides agree with TRBD1. Germline-derived CDR1 and CDR2 are MNHEY and SVGAGI. There are 11 residues in the CDR3. V was clipped by 8 bases and J by 7 bases; unmatched bases: 4. The CDR3 region is CASSDRVEQYV. DNA of the CDR3: TGTGCCAGCTCGGACAGGGTTGAGCAGTACGTC.

V and J are TRBV2 and TRBJ2-1; no reliable D call. The CDR3 loop spans 13 amino acids. From germline, CDR1 is SNHLY and CDR2 FYNNEI. The V end was cut by 3 bases, the J end by 4 bases, with 7 bases between. CDR3 sequence reads: CASSDYIYNEQFF. CDR3 DNA: TGTGCCAGCAGTGATTACATTTACAATGAGCAGTTCTTC.

This clone has just a few counts. The rearrangement uses TRBV30 and TRBJ1-2; 7 positions match TRBD1. Germline V gene sequence: CDR1 GTSNPN, CDR2 SVGIG (reference sequence). The CDR3 loop spans 12 amino acids. The junction had 6 bases not matched to a gene; V was cut back by 4 bases and J by 7 bases. The CDR3 DNA reads as TGTGCCTGGAAGGCGGCAGGGGGTGGCTACACCTTC. Protein: CAWKAAGGGYTF.

The V gene is TRBV4-2, the J gene TRBJ2-4, with TRBD2 identical over 10 bases. Trimming removed 2 bases from V and 5 bases from J; junction bases left unmatched: 9. This CDR3 has 17 amino acids. Germline lookup yields CDR1 LGHNA and CDR2 YNFKEQ. CDR3 sequence (DNA): TGTGCCAGCAGCCAAAGCGGGGGGGCTCCCTTGGAAAACATTCAGTACTTC. It yields the protein CASSQSGGAPLENIQYF.

The chain combines TRBV18 with TRBJ1-1, with a weak D call TRBD1 (6 bases). The CDR3 spans 15 residues. The V gene's germline CDR1 is KGHSH and CDR2 LQKENI. V was trimmed by 2 bases and J by 1 base, leaving 11 bases between them. The CDR3 sequence: CASSPATGWNTEAFF. DNA of the CDR3: TGTGCCAGCTCACCAGCTACAGGGTGGAACACTGAAGCTTTCTTT.

The rearrangement links TRBV30 to TRBJ2-5; D gene ambiguous. V was shortened by 0 bases and J by 0 bases, with 5 bases between the two germline ends. The CDR3 totals 13 residues. Per the germline V gene, CDR1 is GTSNPN and CDR2 is SVGIG (reference sequence). The CDR3 loop is CAWSVGNQETQYF. For the CDR3, the DNA is TGTGCCTGGAGTGTTGGCAACCAAGAGACCCAGTACTTC.

V and J are TRBV18 and TRBJ1-1; no firm D call. V was cut by 1 base and J by 8 bases, with 14 bases left in between. Germline loops: CDR1 KGHSH, CDR2 LQKENI. CDR3 length equals 14 residues. The CDR3 here is CASSPLIVREEAFF. The CDR3 DNA follows: TGTGCCAGCTCACCACTGATTGTCCGGGAGGAAGCTTTCTTT.

The CDR3 region has the DNA TGTGCCAGCAGCAGGACAGGGGGAGGTGAAAAACTGTTTTTT. This codes for CASSRTGGGEKLFF. The chain recombines TRBV5-4 with TRBJ1-4, with TRBD1 matching over 10 bases. Per germline, CDR1 SGHNT and CDR2 YYREEE (reference sequence). With V trimmed by 4 bases and J by 7 bases, 4 bases remained unmatched. This CDR3 is built from 14 residues.

The chain couples TRBV5-5 to TRBJ1-4; 7 positions agree with TRBD1. The germline V gene has CDR1 SGHKS and CDR2 YYEKEE (reference sequence). The CDR3 loop spans 16 amino acids. V shed 7 bases and J 0 bases; nucleotides not matched to a gene: 9. CDR3 DNA sequence: TGTGCCAGCGAACCGGGACAGACTACAACTAATGAAAAACTGTTTTTT. Its protein product is CASEPGQTTTNEKLFF.

The V and J genes are TRBV4-2 and TRBJ2-2; 10 positions agree with TRBD2. The V gene end was trimmed by 0 bases and the J gene end by 4 bases; junction bases not matched to a gene: 8. CDR1 is LGHNA, CDR2 YNFKEQ, per germline. CDR3 length equals 18 residues. CDR3 DNA sequence: TGTGCCAGCAGCCAAGAAGTGAATAGCGGGGGGACCACCGGGGAGCTGTTTTTT. This encodes CASSQEVNSGGTTGELFF.

The chain has TRBV9 and TRBJ1-1; 7 bases map to TRBD1. CDR3 length: 13 amino acids. Germline lookup yields CDR1 SGDLS and CDR2 YYNGEE. V dropped 3 bases and J dropped 8; count of bases not matched to a gene: 7. The CDR3 DNA sequence: TGTGCCAGCAGCGAGAGAGTACAGGGGGAAGCTTTCTTT. This translates into CASSERVQGEAFF. Full variable domain (missing parts from reference TRBV9 and TRBJ1-1): DSGVTQTPKHLITATGQRVTLRCSPRSGDLSVYWYQQSLDQGLQFLIQYYNGEERAKGNILERFSAQQFPDLHSELNLSSLELGDSALYFCASSERVQGEAFFGQGTRLTVV.

The rearrangement uses TRBV5-1 and TRBJ2-5; 11 positions match TRBD2. Per germline, CDR1 SGHRS and CDR2 YFSETQ. Unmatched junction bases numbered 12, after V lost 3 bases and J lost 2 bases. This CDR3 is built from 18 residues. The CDR3 nucleotides are TGCGCCAGCAGCTCCATCTGGGCACTAGCGGGGGAACAAGAGACCCAGTACTTC. Translation gives CASSSIWALAGEQETQYF.